The T cell receptor beta chain under discussion was sequenced for a study of cytotoxic CD8 clonotypes in ibrutinib-treated CLL. Overall study context: The patients, under 13 relapsed/refractory and about 14 treatment-naive, included about 18 who were IGHV unmutated. The study recorded mean values of 255,043 productive templates and approximately 100,000 productive rearrangements per sample.

Clones were read by immunoSEQ multiplex PCR, and TCRdb kept only the in-frame ones, dropping some. The data show fewer than 30,000 clones, around 69% seen once. Overall study findings and caveats: Rare overall, public clonotypes shrank or held steady under therapy.

This clone is labeled as large. Its antigen is not known. Cryopreserved PBMCs yielded approximately 2 micrograms of genomic DNA for TCR beta libraries. The ends lost 1 base at V and 10 bases at J; junction bases unmatched: 10. Germline V gene sequence: CDR1 LGHNT, CDR2 FRNRAP. The CDR3 spans 15 residues. The chain carries TRBV12-5 and TRBJ1-5; the match to TRBD1 covers 7 bases. This TCR was sampled from a human donor with chronic lymphocytic leukemia. This sample comprised PBMCs, obtained at disease progression, from a patient treated with ibrutinib. The DNA for the CDR3 is TGTGCTAGTGGTTTGGGGGACAGTCCAACTCATCCCCAGCATTTT. Protein sequence: CASGLGDSPTHPQHF.